Detailed here is one T cell receptor (beta chain). Its antigen is as yet unknown. V shed 4 bases and J shed 5 bases, with 12 bases lying between them. Germline V gives CDR1 MNHEY, CDR2 SMNVEV (reference sequence). The CDR3 runs to 13 residues. This entry is derived from a study of somatic mutations in cytotoxic T cells in rheumatoid arthritis. Profiling relied on immunoSEQ multiplex PCR, and the TCRdb table lists in-frame clones only, not all of them. This sample has about 23,000 clones; nearly 80% occur once, and the top ten carry about 11%. The study, taken as a whole, reports: The antigen targets of the expanded CD8+ clones were unknown.

The V call is TRBV27, the J call TRBJ2-7, with D possibly being TRBD1 (6 bases). Sequencing used CD8+ T cells sorted from blood. This TCR was recovered from an adult with rheumatoid arthritis. In DNA, the CDR3 is TGTGCCAGCAGTTCCAGGGGCGTCCACGAGCAGTACTTC. This gives the protein CASSSRGVHEQYF.